This T cell receptor (beta chain) came from a study of blood T cells in healthy people across ages. Study-wide background: In model experiments, template switching was able to capture about one barcoded beta molecule for every two T cells that were present.

The use of a sample-barcoded 5' primer and a J-beta primer mix characterized a second PCR of roughly 7 to 11 cycles. Template switching added a 12-random-nucleotide identifier to every cDNA molecule. TCRdb called the 5' RACE reads again in MiXCR, with one record for every CDR3 protein. The table has roughly 830,000 distinct CDR3 sequences, 55% to 65% seen once. CDR1 LGHDT and CDR2 YNNKEL come from the germline V gene (reference sequence). The V end lost 4 bases, the J end lost 8 bases, and 19 bases lay between the germline ends. The CDR3 has 15 amino acids. Findings and caveats of the study: The diversity estimates, figures obtained from one million T cells, were considered underestimates.

Comment on this clonotype: Its matching antigen is unknown.

The clonotype was recovered from a man aged 25 to 40 in good health. The rearrangement uses TRBV3-1 and TRBJ2-3, with D possibly TRBD1 on 5 matching bases. Material: blood. The CDR3 protein is CASSPRQIMAATQYF. Written as DNA, the CDR3 is TGTGCCAGCAGCCCAAGACAGATTATGGCGGCTACGCAGTATTTT.